A single sample gave rise to the 19 T cell receptor beta chains below, sequenced in a study of shared clonotypes between healthy human individuals. Using immunoSEQ multiplex PCR, the repertoire was profiled, and TCRdb retains in-frame clones only, with some absent. The data contain approximately 700,000 clones, roughly 72% of them singletons. What was sequenced was memory CD4+ T cells sorted from blood. This sample's subset: CD45RA-negative fraction. The receptors come from a young woman in good health.

This clone was detected only a few times. V and J are TRBV19 and TRBJ1-5; 9 bases are a match to TRBD1. CDR1 LNHDA and CDR2 SQIVND come from the germline V gene (reference sequence). V was clipped by 7 bases and J by 6 bases; unmatched bases: 13. This CDR3 contains 16 residues. Here the CDR3 reads CASNHPGQGHGQPQHF. The CDR3 coding sequence is TGTGCCAGTAACCATCCGGGACAGGGACACGGTCAGCCCCAGCATTTT.

V and J are TRBV20-1 and TRBJ1-1; D might be TRBD1 (6 bases). CDR1 DFQATT and CDR2 SNEGSKA come from the germline V gene (reference sequence). CDR3 length: 11 residues. The germline V and J ends were trimmed by 7 bases and 4 bases, with 10 bases remaining between them. The CDR3, as DNA: TGCAGTGGCACAGGGCTCACTGAAGCTTTCTTT. Translating it yields CSGTGLTEAFF.

This clone occurred once. The chain recombines TRBV5-1 with TRBJ2-5; D may be TRBD1 or TRBD2 (5 bases each). The germline V gene has CDR1 SGHRS and CDR2 YFSETQ. Trimming pared 4 bases from V and 1 base from J, leaving 17 bases between. The CDR3 is made up of 16 amino acids. This chain's CDR3 is CASSPKTKQVQETQYF. The CDR3 DNA sequence: TGCGCCAGCAGCCCCAAGACTAAACAGGTCCAAGAGACCCAGTACTTC.

The chain links TRBV5-6 to TRBJ2-3; 7 bases line up with TRBD1. V was pared by 4 bases and J by 7 bases, with 6 bases of the junction left unmatched. The CDR3 has 13 amino acids. CDR1 SGHDT and CDR2 YYEEEE come from the germline V gene. In DNA, the CDR3 is TGTGCCAGCAGCAGATCAGGGGGTTATACGCAGTATTTT. This translates into CASSRSGGYTQYF.

This rearrangement joins TRBV9 to TRBJ2-1, with D unclear. There are 15 residues in the CDR3. Germline lookup yields CDR1 SGDLS and CDR2 YYNGEE. V lost 0 bases and J lost 3, with 10 bases in between. DNA for the CDR3: TGTGCCAGCAGCGTAGCTCTTGGACGCTACAATGAGCAGTTCTTC. Amino acids: CASSVALGRYNEQFF.

The V call is TRBV5-1, the J call TRBJ1-4; TRBD1 might be the D (6 bases). The germline V gene encodes CDR1 SGHRS and CDR2 YFSETQ. The CDR3 covers 16 residues. Trimming shortened V by 1 base and J by 7 bases, and 17 bases separated the two germline ends. The CDR3: CASSLTMAGAGEKLFF. The CDR3 DNA reads TGCGCCAGCAGCTTGACAATGGCAGGGGCGGGTGAAAAACTGTTTTTT.

The rearrangement links TRBV19 to TRBJ1-2; D is possibly TRBD1 (5 bases). The germline V gene encodes CDR1 LNHDA and CDR2 SQIVND (reference sequence). Trimming removed 7 bases from V and 3 bases from J, with 15 bases in between. This CDR3 spans 14 amino acids. Here the CDR3 reads CASIGGGIDYGYTF. In DNA form, the CDR3 reads TGTGCCAGTATAGGTGGGGGAATCGACTATGGCTACACCTTC.

This chain joins TRBV23-1 and TRBJ2-1; no definite D call. TRBV23-1 is an ORF, and what it does is uncertain. The CDR3 covers 11 residues. Trimming cost V 6 bases and J 4 bases, with 4 bases left between them. In DNA form, the CDR3 reads TGCGCCAGCAGCCCTTACAATGAGCAGTTCTTC. Translating gives CASSPYNEQFF.

The chain links TRBV7-9 to TRBJ1-2, with D unclear. V lost 1 base and J 2 bases, leaving 11 bases between the germline ends. The CDR3 sequence is 15 residues long. The germline V gene has CDR1 SEHNR and CDR2 FQNEAQ (reference sequence). CDR3 protein: CASSLGFPNNYGYTF. In DNA, the CDR3 is TGTGCCAGCAGCTTAGGGTTCCCAAACAACTATGGCTACACCTTC.

This clone has more than one count but fewer than ten. This chain links TRBV6-1 with TRBJ1-2; no reliable D call. V was pared by 2 bases and J by 5 bases, with 18 bases between. The CDR3 sequence is 16 residues long. Germline CDR1 MNHNS, CDR2 SASEGT. This CDR3 reads CASSEFVEPLGYGYTF. DNA for the CDR3: TGTGCCAGCAGTGAATTCGTCGAGCCCTTGGGTTATGGCTACACCTTC.

The chain combines TRBV29-1 with TRBJ1-4, with D uncertain. Trimming removed 4 bases at V and 7 bases at J, with 13 bases between. CDR3 length: 13 amino acids. The germline gives CDR1 SQVTM, CDR2 ANQGSEA. The CDR3 is CSVVVSLGEKLFF. CDR3 in DNA: TGCAGCGTTGTTGTCAGTTTGGGTGAAAAACTGTTTTTT.

A few counts support this clone. The chain employs TRBV11-2 and TRBJ2-7; D is unresolved. V was clipped by 4 bases and J by 9 bases, with 10 bases between them. This CDR3 region has 11 residues. Germline CDR1 and CDR2: SGHAT and FQNNGV. The CDR3: CASSSHVGQYF. The CDR3 nucleotides read TGTGCCAGCAGCTCCCACGTGGGGCAGTACTTC.

J is TRBJ2-2 and V is TRBV10-1; 7 bases align to TRBD2. Germline trimming cut 2 bases from V and 6 bases from J; bases unmatched to any gene: 3. Per the germline V gene, CDR1 is WNHNN and CDR2 is SYGVQD (reference sequence). This CDR3 has 14 amino acids. The CDR3 region has the DNA TGCGCCAGCAGTGAGCGGGGGAGGGCCGGGGAGCTGTTTTTT. Translating gives CASSERGRAGELFF.

The rearrangement links TRBV19 to TRBJ1-5; TRBD1 matches at 8 bases. The CDR3 spans 16 residues. With V trimmed by 1 base and J by 4 bases, 6 bases remained unmatched. The germline V gene encodes CDR1 LNHDA and CDR2 SQIVND (reference sequence). CDR3 in DNA: TGTGCCAGTAGTATAGGTGCGCAGGGGGCTAATCAGCCCCAGCATTTT. Translated, it gives CASSIGAQGANQPQHF. Drawing the rest from reference TRBV19 and TRBJ1-5, the complete variable domain is DGGITQSPKYLFRKEGQNVTLSCEQNLNHDAMYWYRQDPGQGLRLIYYSQIVNDFQKGDIAEGYSVSREKKESFPLTVTSAQKNPTAFYLCASSIGAQGANQPQHFGDGTRLSIL.

The chain links TRBV4-1 to TRBJ2-5, with D perhaps TRBD1 (5 bases). V was cut by 1 base and J by 2 bases, with 23 bases left in between. CDR3 length: 19 residues. Germline CDR1 reads MGHRA; CDR2 reads YSYEKL. As DNA, the CDR3 is TGCGCCAGCAGCCAAGGTCGGGCCAGGGTCCCCCAGGCGCAAGAGACCCAGTACTTC. Protein product: CASSQGRARVPQAQETQYF.

The gene calls are TRBV19 and TRBJ2-1; D is ambiguous. CDR1 and CDR2 from the germline V gene are LNHDA and SQIVND (reference sequence). CDR3 length: 12 residues. The V gene lost 10 bases and the J gene lost 5 bases, with 12 bases spanning the gap. The CDR3 here is CATAVADNEQFF. CDR3 bases: TGTGCCACCGCCGTTGCAGACAATGAGCAGTTCTTC.

The chain couples TRBV10-1 to TRBJ2-3; 10 bases agree with TRBD2. The CDR3 covers 18 residues. V lost 4 bases to trimming and J lost 2 bases; unmatched junction nucleotides: 12. Germline V lookup: CDR1 WNHNN, CDR2 SYGVQD (reference sequence). The CDR3 loop is CASSGGLAVKISTDTQYF. Here the CDR3 DNA reads TGCGCCAGCAGTGGCGGACTAGCGGTTAAGATTTCCACAGATACGCAGTATTTT.

The chain joins TRBV6-1 to TRBJ1-1; TRBD1 might be the D (6 bases). The CDR3 sequence is 13 residues long. Looked up from germline, CDR1 is MNHNS and CDR2 is SASEGT. Trimming took off 5 bases at V and 1 base at J, with 8 bases between the two ends. CDR3 loop: CASSQQGNTEAFF. Here the CDR3 DNA reads TGTGCCAGCAGTCAACAGGGGAACACTGAAGCTTTCTTT.

The chain combines TRBV5-1 with TRBJ2-5; no clear D gene. V lost 2 bases and J lost 0, with 17 bases in between. This CDR3 region has 17 residues. From germline, CDR1 is SGHRS and CDR2 YFSETQ. The CDR3 sequence is CASSFDWVTADQETQYF. The CDR3, as DNA: TGCGCCAGCAGCTTCGATTGGGTGACGGCAGACCAAGAGACCCAGTACTTC.